The entry that follows covers one T cell receptor (beta chain) sequence. This entry belongs to a study of blood T cell repertoires in COVID-19. Looking at the study overall: T cells, B-cell-depleted T cells, or PBMCs supplied cDNA or gDNA.

In the study's own analysis: Reference gene primer amplification yielded estimated nucleated cell counts. TCRdb's copy holds only in-frame clones and misses some; the assay was immunoSEQ multiplex PCR. V, J and clone size are those of that table, while D and trimming were read from the DNA. Counted here are 150,000 to 200,000 clones, 81% occurring once; the ten biggest clones make up approximately 10%. V lost 6 bases to trimming and J lost 2 bases, with 21 bases between them. Germline values: CDR1 SGHTA, CDR2 FQGTGA. This CDR3 has 17 amino acids. This chain links TRBV7-3 with TRBJ2-3, with TRBD2 as a possible D gene (6 bases). The sample comprised peripheral blood. This receptor was taken from a human donor in a cohort sampled during active COVID-19. Here the CDR3 DNA reads TGTGCCAGCAGTTCTCATCCGGGACTGTCCCACACAGATACGCAGTATTTT. Translated: CASSSHPGLSHTDTQYF.